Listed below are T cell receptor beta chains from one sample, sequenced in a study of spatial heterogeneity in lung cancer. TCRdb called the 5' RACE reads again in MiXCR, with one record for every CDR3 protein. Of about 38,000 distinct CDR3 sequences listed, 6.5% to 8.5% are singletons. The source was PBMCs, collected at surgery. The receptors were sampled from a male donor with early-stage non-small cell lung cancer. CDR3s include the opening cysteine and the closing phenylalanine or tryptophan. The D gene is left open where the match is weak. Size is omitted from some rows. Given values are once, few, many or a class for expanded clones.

TGTGCCATCAGTACCTCGCTAGCGGGGAATCAAGAGACCCAGTACTTC CAISTSLAGNQETQYF TRBJ2-5 TRBV10-3 TRBD2 -
TGCGCCAGCAGCCAAGAGTTTCGGGGCGGGGGATCATTCTCCTACAATGAGCAGTTCTTC CASSQEFRGGGSFSYNEQFF TRBJ2-1 TRBV4-3 TRBD2 -
TGTGCCAGCAGGCGTAAGGGGGAAGGCAATCAGCCCCAGCATTTT CASRRKGEGNQPQHF TRBJ1-5 TRBV6-5 - few
TGCAGCGTTTGGACTCAGAACACTGAAGCTTTCTTT CSVWTQNTEAFF TRBJ1-1 TRBV29-1 - -
TGTGCCAGCGGCGACGACAGCGTAAATGAAAAACTGTTTTTT CASGDDSVNEKLFF TRBJ1-4 TRBV7-2 - many
TGTGCCAGCAGCGCCCTCAGGGTCCAGAACACTGAAGCTTTCTTT CASSALRVQNTEAFF TRBJ1-1 TRBV9 - few
TGTGCCAGCAGCTTAGTGTCGCTAGCGGGAGTGCGAGAGCAGTTCTTC CASSLVSLAGVREQFF TRBJ2-1 TRBV11-2 TRBD2 many
TGCAGCGTTGAAGATCTGGGGAAGGGAGGCACTGAAGCTTTCTTT CSVEDLGKGGTEAFF TRBJ1-1 TRBV29-1 - many
TGCAGCGTTGAGCGATCTGGGGCCAACGTCCTGACTTTC CSVERSGANVLTF TRBJ2-6 TRBV29-1 - many
TGCAGTGCTAGTGATAGCGGGGGGGCCTACAATGAGCAGTTCTTC CSASDSGGAYNEQFF TRBJ2-1 TRBV20-1 TRBD2 few
TGTGCCACCACAGAGAGGGGACTCCCGAACACCGGGGAGCTGTTTTTT CATTERGLPNTGELFF TRBJ2-2 TRBV7-2 - many
TGCAGTGCTAGCACTAGCGGGAGGGCAGATACGCAGTATTTT CSASTSGRADTQYF TRBJ2-3 TRBV20-1 TRBD2 many
TGTGCCAGCAGCTTAGATCGCGTGGGAGGGCCCGTTGAGCAGTTCTTC CASSLDRVGGPVEQFF TRBJ2-1 TRBV11-3 TRBD2 many
TGTGCCAGCAGCCGACAGAGTGGAAACACCATATATTTT CASSRQSGNTIYF TRBJ1-3 TRBV28 - -
TGTGCCAGCAGCTTACAACAGGACTACGAGCAGTACTTC CASSLQQDYEQYF TRBJ2-7 TRBV7-2 - -
TGTGCCAGCAGCTTGGGACTAGGCTCCTACAATGAGCAGTTCTTC CASSLGLGSYNEQFF TRBJ2-1 TRBV5-5 - -
TGTGCCAACGCGGCCGGGACAGGGGGCGAAACAGATACGCAGTATTTT CANAAGTGGETDTQYF TRBJ2-3 TRBV10-3 TRBD1 many
TGCAGTGCCACCAGAACAGGGTTGAGCAATCAGCCCCAGCATTTT CSATRTGLSNQPQHF TRBJ1-5 TRBV20-1 - many
TGTGCCAGCAGTTTAACTACCGAGGGCCAAGAGACCCAGTACTTC CASSLTTEGQETQYF TRBJ2-5 TRBV12-3/TRBV12-4 - many
TGTGCCAGCAGCTTAGTTCCGGGGGCCAGAGAGACCCAGTACTTC CASSLVPGARETQYF TRBJ2-5 TRBV7-9 - few
TGTGCCTGGAGCGGGGGCGCTACCTACGAGCAGTACTTC CAWSGGATYEQYF TRBJ2-7 TRBV30 - -
TGTGCCAGCAGTTTATCGTGGGATTTCAACACTGAAGCTTTCTTT CASSLSWDFNTEAFF TRBJ1-1 TRBV27 - few
TGCAGTGCTCGCCTAGGCAGCTCTGGGGCCAACGTCCTGACTTTC CSARLGSSGANVLTF TRBJ2-6 TRBV20-1 - -
TGTGCCAGCAGCCCCACCGGGACAGGGACCACAGATACGCAGTATTTT CASSPTGTGTTDTQYF TRBJ2-3 TRBV7-3 TRBD1 many
TGTGCCAGCAGTGGACAGTACAATCAGCCCCAGCATTTT CASSGQYNQPQHF TRBJ1-5 TRBV27 - few
TGTGCCAGCAGTGAAGCTGCCCGGACTGCCTTCTATTTAACCCAGTACTTC CASSEAARTAFYLTQYF TRBJ2-5 TRBV2 - few
TGTGCCAGCAGTTTAGTCCTAGTAGGTAATGAGCAGTTCTTC CASSLVLVGNEQFF TRBJ2-1 TRBV12-3/TRBV12-4 - many
TGCAGTGCTAGAGAGTTTGCTGGAAACACCATATATTTT CSAREFAGNTIYF TRBJ1-3 TRBV20-1 - few
TGTGCCAGCAGTCGCCAGGGCACAGATACGCAGTATTTT CASSRQGTDTQYF TRBJ2-3 TRBV7-3 - many
TGTGCCAGCAGTTTTGGGCAGGCGAACACCGGGGAGCTGTTTTTT CASSFGQANTGELFF TRBJ2-2 TRBV27 - -
TGTGCCAGCAGCGGGACAGGGTACGGAAACACCATATATTTT CASSGTGYGNTIYF TRBJ1-3 TRBV6-5 TRBD1 -
TGTGCCAGCAGGGCTAGCGGGGAGACCCAGTACTTC CASRASGETQYF TRBJ2-5 TRBV12-3/TRBV12-4 TRBD2 many
TGTGCCAGCAGCCAAGTAAAGCAGGCGGATGAAAAACTGTTTTTT CASSQVKQADEKLFF TRBJ1-4 TRBV4-2 - many
TGTGCCAGTAGTATTCGCTACCAAGAGACCCAGTACTTC CASSIRYQETQYF TRBJ2-5 TRBV19 - many
TGTGCCACCAGTGATGCGGGACTAGCGGGGGGTTCCTACAATGAGCAGTTCTTC CATSDAGLAGGSYNEQFF TRBJ2-1 TRBV24-1 TRBD2 many
TGTGCCAGTACATTGACAGGGGGCGACTATGGCTACACCTTC CASTLTGGDYGYTF TRBJ1-2 TRBV19 TRBD1 -
TGTGCCAGCAGCTTAGACGGGACAGGGAGTGAGCAGTTCTTC CASSLDGTGSEQFF TRBJ2-1 TRBV7-2 TRBD1 many
TGTGCCAGCACCGACAGCTACGAGCAGTACTTC CASTDSYEQYF TRBJ2-7 TRBV6-2/TRBV6-3 - few
TGTGCCAGCAGCCAAGAGAACACGCGGGGGGCTAAAGATACGCAGTATTTT CASSQENTRGAKDTQYF TRBJ2-3 TRBV4-2 TRBD2 few
TGCAGTGCTGCGGACAGGGGGCCCGGGGAGCTGTTTTTT CSAADRGPGELFF TRBJ2-2 TRBV20-1 TRBD1 many